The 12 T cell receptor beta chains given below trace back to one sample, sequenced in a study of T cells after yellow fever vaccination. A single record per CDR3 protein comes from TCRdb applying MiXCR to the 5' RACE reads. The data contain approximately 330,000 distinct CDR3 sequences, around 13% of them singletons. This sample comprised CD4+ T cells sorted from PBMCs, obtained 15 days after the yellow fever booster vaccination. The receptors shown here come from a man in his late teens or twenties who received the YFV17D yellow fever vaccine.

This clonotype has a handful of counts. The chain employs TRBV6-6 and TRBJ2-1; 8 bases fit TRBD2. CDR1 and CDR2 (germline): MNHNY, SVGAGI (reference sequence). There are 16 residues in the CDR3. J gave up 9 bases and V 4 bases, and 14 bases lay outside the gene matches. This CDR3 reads CASSWDWVGGASEQFF. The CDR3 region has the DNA TGTGCCAGCAGTTGGGACTGGGTCGGGGGGGCGAGTGAGCAGTTCTTC.

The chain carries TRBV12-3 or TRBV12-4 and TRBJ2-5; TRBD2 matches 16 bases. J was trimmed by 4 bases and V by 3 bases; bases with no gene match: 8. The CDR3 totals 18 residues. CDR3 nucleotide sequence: TGTGCCAGCAGTTTTGAGGGGACTAGCGGGGGGGCAGCAGAGACCCAGTACTTC. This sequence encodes CASSFEGTSGGAAETQYF.

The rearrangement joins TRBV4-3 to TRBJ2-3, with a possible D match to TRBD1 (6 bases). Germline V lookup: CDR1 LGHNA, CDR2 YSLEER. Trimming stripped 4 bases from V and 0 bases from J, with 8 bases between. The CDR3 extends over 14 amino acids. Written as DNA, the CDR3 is TGCGCCAGCAGCCGGACAGATAGCACAGATACGCAGTATTTT. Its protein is CASSRTDSTDTQYF.

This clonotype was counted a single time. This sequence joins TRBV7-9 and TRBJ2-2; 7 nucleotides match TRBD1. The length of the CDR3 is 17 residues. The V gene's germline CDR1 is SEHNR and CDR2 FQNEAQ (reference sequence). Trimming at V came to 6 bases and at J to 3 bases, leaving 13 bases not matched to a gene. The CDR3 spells CASRTSHRGRDTGELFF. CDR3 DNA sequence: TGTGCCAGCAGGACCTCACACAGGGGAAGGGACACCGGGGAGCTGTTTTTT.

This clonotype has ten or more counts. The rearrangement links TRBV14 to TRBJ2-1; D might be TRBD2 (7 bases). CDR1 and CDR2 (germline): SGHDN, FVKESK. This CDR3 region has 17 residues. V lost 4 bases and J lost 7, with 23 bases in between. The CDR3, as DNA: TGTGCCAGCAGCCTAAGGGGTCCGGGGGGCCGGGGTAATGAGCAGTTCTTC. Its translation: CASSLRGPGGRGNEQFF.

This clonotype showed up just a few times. CDR3 sequence: CSARRQGADTQYF. CDR3 DNA sequence: TGCAGTGCTAGACGACAGGGGGCAGATACGCAGTATTTT. The rearrangement links TRBV20-1 to TRBJ2-3; the match to TRBD1 covers 9 bases. The CDR3 covers 13 residues. J gave up 4 bases and V 2 bases, and 1 base lay outside the gene matches. Germline loops: CDR1 DFQATT, CDR2 SNEGSKA (reference sequence).

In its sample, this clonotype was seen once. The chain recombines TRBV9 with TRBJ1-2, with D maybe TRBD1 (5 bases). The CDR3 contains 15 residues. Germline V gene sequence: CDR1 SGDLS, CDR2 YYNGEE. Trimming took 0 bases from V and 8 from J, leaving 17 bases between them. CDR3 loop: CASSVGTPGTSGYTF. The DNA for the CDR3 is TGTGCCAGCAGCGTAGGGACCCCGGGGACGTCCGGCTACACCTTC.

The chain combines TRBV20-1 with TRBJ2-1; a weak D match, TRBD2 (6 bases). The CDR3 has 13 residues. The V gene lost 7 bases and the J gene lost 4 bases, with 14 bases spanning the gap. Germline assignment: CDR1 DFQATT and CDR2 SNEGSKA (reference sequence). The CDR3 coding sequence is TGCAGTGTATACCGCGGAGGGTACAATGAGCAGTTCTTC. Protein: CSVYRGGYNEQFF.

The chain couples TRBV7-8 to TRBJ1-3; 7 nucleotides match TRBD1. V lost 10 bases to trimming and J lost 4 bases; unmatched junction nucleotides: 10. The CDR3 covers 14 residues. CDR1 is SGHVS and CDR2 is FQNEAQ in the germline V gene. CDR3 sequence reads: CATRGAGGGNTIYF. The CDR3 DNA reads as TGTGCCACCAGGGGAGCAGGGGGGGGAAACACCATATATTTT.

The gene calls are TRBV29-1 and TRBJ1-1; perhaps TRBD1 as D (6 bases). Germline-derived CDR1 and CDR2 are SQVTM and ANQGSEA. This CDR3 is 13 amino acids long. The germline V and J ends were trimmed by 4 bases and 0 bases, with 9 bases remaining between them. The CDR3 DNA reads TGCAGCGTTGTCGGACAGATGAACACTGAAGCTTTCTTT. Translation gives CSVVGQMNTEAFF.

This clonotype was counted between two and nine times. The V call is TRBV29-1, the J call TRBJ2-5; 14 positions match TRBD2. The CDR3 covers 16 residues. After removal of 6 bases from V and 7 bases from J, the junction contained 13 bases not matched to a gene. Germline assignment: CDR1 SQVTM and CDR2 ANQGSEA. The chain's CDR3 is CSVEQSGTSGSGTQYF. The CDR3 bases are TGCAGCGTCGAGCAATCCGGGACTAGCGGGAGCGGGACCCAGTACTTC.

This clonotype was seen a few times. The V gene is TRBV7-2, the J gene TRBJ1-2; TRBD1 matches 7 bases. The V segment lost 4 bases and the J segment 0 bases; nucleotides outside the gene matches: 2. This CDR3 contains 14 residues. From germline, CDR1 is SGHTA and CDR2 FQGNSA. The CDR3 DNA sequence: TGTGCCAGCAGCTCGACAGGGACTAACTATGGCTACACCTTC. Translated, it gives CASSSTGTNYGYTF.